The 10 T cell receptor beta chains presented below share a single source sample, sequenced in a study of cytomegalovirus exposure and HLA in healthy donors. Vbeta (60) and Jbeta (13) primers were used in the PCR. Only in-frame clones appear in the TCRdb table, and some are missing; sequencing was by immunoSEQ multiplex PCR. The table has some 69,000 clones, around 70% seen once; the top ten hold around 15%. Sequenced: PBMCs. These receptors all stem from a male donor in good health and CMV-seropositive.

The chain carries TRBV18 and TRBJ1-6, with TRBD1 matching over 8 bases. Trimming removed 4 bases from V and 8 bases from J; junction bases left unmatched: 4. The length of the CDR3 is 14 residues. Per the germline V gene, CDR1 is KGHSH and CDR2 is LQKENI. CDR3 sequence: CASSLDRGDSPLHF. The DNA for the CDR3 is TGTGCCAGCTCACTCGACAGGGGTGATTCACCCCTCCACTTT.

The rearrangement uses TRBV7-8 and TRBJ1-2, with D maybe TRBD1 (5 bases). CDR3 length: 13 residues. Germline V gene data show CDR1 as SGHVS and CDR2 as FQNEAQ. V lost 1 base and J lost 4, with 7 bases in between. CDR3 in DNA: TGTGCCAGCAGCTTAGGACAGTTCTATGGCTACACCTTC. This gives the protein CASSLGQFYGYTF.

The V call is TRBV7-3, the J call TRBJ2-5; D gene unclear. The V gene's germline CDR1 is SGHTA and CDR2 FQGTGA. Trimming pared 5 bases from V and 0 bases from J, leaving 10 bases between. The CDR3 contains 14 residues. CDR3 in amino acids: CASSPGLYQETQYF. The CDR3 nucleotides read TGTGCCAGCAGCCCAGGCCTGTACCAAGAGACCCAGTACTTC.

This clone was counted only a few times. The genes are TRBV5-1 and TRBJ2-7, with 10 nucleotides matching TRBD1. The germline gives CDR1 SGHRS, CDR2 YFSETQ. The trim removed 1 base at V and 4 bases at J, leaving 5 bases unmatched. The CDR3 is made up of 15 amino acids. This chain's CDR3 is CASSLSPGQGYEQYF. Written as DNA, the CDR3 is TGCGCCAGCAGCTTGTCTCCGGGACAGGGGTACGAGCAGTACTTC.

The chain recombines TRBV28 with TRBJ1-2, with 12 bases identical to TRBD1. Germline CDR1 is MDHEN and CDR2 is SYDVKM. This CDR3 contains 17 residues. V was pared by 5 bases and J by 6 bases, with 13 bases of the junction left unmatched. CDR3 amino acids: CASSRRLRDRGQDGYTF. The CDR3 DNA reads as TGTGCCAGCAGTCGAAGACTCCGGGACAGGGGGCAAGATGGCTACACCTTC.

This sequence joins TRBV6-6 and TRBJ2-3; TRBD1 matches 7 bases. Trimming cost V 5 bases and J 2 bases; bases outside gene matches: 10. Per the germline V gene, CDR1 is MNHNY and CDR2 is SVGAGI (reference sequence). This CDR3 region has 16 residues. The CDR3 DNA sequence: TGTGCCAGCAGTCGACAGGGCCCGGACTTCACAGATACGCAGTATTTT. This sequence encodes CASSRQGPDFTDTQYF.

This rearrangement joins TRBV19 to TRBJ2-7, with 9 bases fitting TRBD1. J was trimmed by 7 bases and V by 0 bases; bases with no gene match: 7. From germline, CDR1 is LNHDA and CDR2 SQIVND (reference sequence). The CDR3 sequence is 15 residues long. DNA for the CDR3: TGTGCCAGTAGTATAGATCGGGACAGGGCAGGTGAGCAGTACTTC. Encoded protein: CASSIDRDRAGEQYF.

The chain is built from TRBV7-3 and TRBJ2-3; TRBD2 agrees at 7 bases. The V gene end was trimmed by 5 bases and the J gene end by 4 bases; junction bases not matched to a gene: 9. The CDR3 contains 15 residues. Germline V gives CDR1 SGHTA, CDR2 FQGTGA. CDR3 bases: TGTGCCAGCAGCCCTGGGGGGGTAGGATCAGATACGCAGTATTTT. Protein product: CASSPGGVGSDTQYF.

This clone was seen once. This chain links TRBV5-5 with TRBJ2-1, with 7 bases aligning to TRBD2. The V segment lost 4 bases and the J segment 5 bases; nucleotides outside the gene matches: 12. The CDR3 spans 16 residues. The germline V gene has CDR1 SGHKS and CDR2 YYEKEE (reference sequence). CDR3 nucleotides: TGTGCCAGCAGCGTAGTCCCCGGGACTATAGACAATGAGCAGTTCTTC. Translation: CASSVVPGTIDNEQFF.

As to this clone: At one of its ends the junction is not consistent with the germline gene, which may arise from a read error. V is TRBV7-9 and J is TRBJ2-7; TRBD1 matches 10 bases. Per the germline V gene, CDR1 is SEHNR and CDR2 is FQNEAQ (reference sequence). The CDR3 runs to 15 residues. CDR3: CSSSLGQGRFREQYF. For the CDR3, the DNA is TGTTCCAGCAGCCTGGGACAGGGGAGGTTTAGGGAGCAGTACTTC.